These 3 T cell receptor beta chains originate from one sample sequenced in a study of T cell changes during pregnancy in multiple sclerosis. TCRdb's copy holds only in-frame clones and misses some; the assay was immunoSEQ multiplex PCR. The sample holds around 99,000 clones; almost 95% are singletons and the top ten take under 3%. The starting material was peripheral blood, obtained in the first trimester of pregnancy. These receptor sequences come from a female donor with multiple sclerosis, enrolled in a pregnancy study.

The chain joins TRBV6-5 to TRBJ2-5; D possibly corresponds to TRBD1 (6 bases). The CDR3 has 13 amino acids. The germline V gene encodes CDR1 MNHEY and CDR2 SVGAGI. The V end lost 4 bases, the J end lost 4 bases, and 10 bases lay between the germline ends. CDR3 in DNA: TGTGCCAGCAGTTTGGACAGTGGAGAGACCCAGTACTTC. Translating gives CASSLDSGETQYF.

CDR3 nucleotide sequence: TGCGCCAGCAGCCGACAGGGGCCGACGGAAAAACTGTTTTTT. Its translation is CASSRQGPTEKLFF. This chain connects TRBV5-1 to TRBJ1-4, with TRBD1 identical over 8 bases. The V and J ends lost 4 bases and 8 bases, in that order; junction bases with no gene match: 7. CDR1 is SGHRS, CDR2 YFSETQ, per germline. The CDR3 is 14 residues long.

The table lists this clone with a count of one. The chain has TRBV7-8 and TRBJ2-7, with 8 bases aligning to TRBD1. The CDR3 spans 14 residues. Per germline, CDR1 SGHVS and CDR2 FQNEAQ. Trimming cost V 6 bases and J 6 bases; bases outside gene matches: 10. In DNA, the CDR3 is TGTGCCAGCAGACGAGCAGGGGGCGCGGGCGAGCAGTACTTC. It codes for CASRRAGGAGEQYF.